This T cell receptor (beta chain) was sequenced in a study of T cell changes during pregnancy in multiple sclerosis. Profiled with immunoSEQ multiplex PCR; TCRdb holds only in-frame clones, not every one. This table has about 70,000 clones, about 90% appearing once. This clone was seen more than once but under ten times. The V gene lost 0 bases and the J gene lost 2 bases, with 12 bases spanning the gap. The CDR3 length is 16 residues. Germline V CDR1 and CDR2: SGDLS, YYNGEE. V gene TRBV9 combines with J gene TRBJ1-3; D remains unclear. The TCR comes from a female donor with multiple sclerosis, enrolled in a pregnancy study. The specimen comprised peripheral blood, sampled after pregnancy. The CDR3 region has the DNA TGTGCCAGCAGCGTAGCAATCCAGCGGCCTGGAAACACCATATATTTT. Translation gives CASSVAIQRPGNTIYF.